A single sample is the source of the 8 T cell receptor beta chains below, sequenced in a study of PD-1 blockade in mismatch repair-deficient tumors. The method was immunoSEQ multiplex PCR; TCRdb's version includes in-frame clones alone and lacks a portion of them. There are 12,000 to 15,000 clones in the sample; roughly 84% occur only once, and approximately 1.7% lies in the top ten. Sequenced material: PBMCs, taken approximately 14 weeks after starting pembrolizumab. All receptors derive from an adult with mismatch repair-deficient cancer.

This clone appeared once. V and J are TRBV7-3 and TRBJ2-2; 8 nucleotides line up with TRBD2. The CDR3 is 17 residues long. The junction had 12 bases not matched to a gene; V was cut back by 6 bases and J by 3 bases. Germline lookup yields CDR1 SGHTA and CDR2 FQGTGA. The CDR3 nucleotides read TGTGCCAGCAGATTATTCACGGGAGGGGAACACACCGGGGAGCTGTTTTTT. Translation: CASRLFTGGEHTGELFF.

This chain links TRBV10-3 with TRBJ2-3; 9 nucleotides agree with TRBD2. The germline V gene has CDR1 ENHRY and CDR2 SYGVKD. Trimming took 5 bases from V and 0 from J; bases not matched to a gene: 3. This CDR3 region has 15 residues. The CDR3 here is CAISLTSGSTDTQYF. CDR3 DNA: TGTGCCATCAGTTTGACTAGCGGAAGCACAGATACGCAGTATTTT.

The rearrangement joins TRBV7-2 to TRBJ1-4, with 8 bases that match TRBD1. The V and J ends lost 8 bases and 5 bases, in that order; junction bases with no gene match: 4. The CDR3 loop spans 13 amino acids. The germline V gene has CDR1 SGHTA and CDR2 FQGNSA. In nucleotides, the CDR3 is TGTGCCAGCCAACGGGACAGGAATGAAAAACTGTTTTTT. It specifies CASQRDRNEKLFF.

This clone was seen a few times. This chain connects TRBV5-1 to TRBJ1-4; 7 bases match TRBD1. V lost 0 bases and J lost 4; bases outside the gene matches: 0. The CDR3 consists of 14 residues. The V gene's germline CDR1 is SGHRS and CDR2 YFSETQ. CDR3 residues: CASSLGQGNEKLFF. The DNA of the CDR3 is TGCGCCAGCAGCTTGGGACAGGGTAATGAAAAACTGTTTTTT. Drawing the rest from reference TRBV5-1 and TRBJ1-4, the complete variable domain is KAGVTQTPRYLIKTRGQQVTLSCSPISGHRSVSWYQQTPGQGLQFLFEYFSETQRNKGNFPGRFSGRQFSNSRSEMNVSTLELGDSALYLCASSLGQGNEKLFFGSGTQLSVL.

V gene TRBV9 combines with J gene TRBJ1-1; the D gene is possibly TRBD1 (6 bases). CDR1 is SGDLS and CDR2 is YYNGEE in the germline V gene. V lost 0 bases and J 1 base, leaving 10 bases between the germline ends. This CDR3 is 15 amino acids long. CDR3 sequence: CASSVEGHTNTEAFF. The DNA for the CDR3 is TGTGCCAGCAGCGTAGAGGGACATACGAACACTGAAGCTTTCTTT.

The chain recombines TRBV28 with TRBJ1-2, with TRBD1 identical over 8 bases. CDR1 MDHEN and CDR2 SYDVKM come from the germline V gene. This CDR3 has 14 residues. V was clipped by 5 bases and J by 8 bases; unmatched bases: 10. The CDR3 region is CASSRLQGAGGYTF. The CDR3 DNA reads as TGTGCCAGCAGTCGCCTTCAGGGGGCGGGCGGCTACACCTTC.

This rearrangement joins TRBV11-3 to TRBJ2-7, with 10 bases fitting TRBD1. CDR3 size: 16 residues. V shed 5 bases, J shed 4 bases, and the junction held 11 bases outside the gene matches. Germline V gene lookup returns CDR1 SGHNT and CDR2 YENEEA. CDR3 residues: CASSTRAGTGEYEQYF. The CDR3 bases are TGTGCCAGCAGCACCCGCGCCGGGACAGGGGAATACGAGCAGTACTTC.

The chain recombines TRBV30 with TRBJ1-2; D is unclear. Trimming removed 1 base at V and 7 bases at J, with 10 bases between. Germline V gene sequence: CDR1 GTSNPN, CDR2 SVGIG (reference sequence). This CDR3 has 12 amino acids. In nucleotides, the CDR3 is TGTGCCTGGAGTGCCGGTGCGGGTGGCTACACCTTC. Amino acid sequence: CAWSAGAGGYTF.